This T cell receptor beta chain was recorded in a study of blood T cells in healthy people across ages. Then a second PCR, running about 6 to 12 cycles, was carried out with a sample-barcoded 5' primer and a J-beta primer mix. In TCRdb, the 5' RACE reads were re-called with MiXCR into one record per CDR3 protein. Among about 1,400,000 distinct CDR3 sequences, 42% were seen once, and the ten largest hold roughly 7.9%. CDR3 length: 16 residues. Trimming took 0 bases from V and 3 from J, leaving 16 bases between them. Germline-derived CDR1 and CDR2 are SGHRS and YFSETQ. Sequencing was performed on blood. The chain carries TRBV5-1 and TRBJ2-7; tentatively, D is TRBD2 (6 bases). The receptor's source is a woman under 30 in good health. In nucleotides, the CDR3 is TGCGCCAGCAGCTTGGACCCCGGGACTCAGGGCTACGAGCAGTACTTC. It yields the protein CASSLDPGTQGYEQYF. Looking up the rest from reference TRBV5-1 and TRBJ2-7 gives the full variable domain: KAGVTQTPRYLIKTRGQQVTLSCSPISGHRSVSWYQQTPGQGLQFLFEYFSETQRNKGNFPGRFSGRQFSNSRSEMNVSTLELGDSALYLCASSLDPGTQGYEQYFGPGTRLTVT.